The T cell receptor (beta chain) under discussion was sequenced for a study of regulatory T cells in long-lasting Graves disease. Study details: Over 5 years of antithyroid drugs with positive TSH receptor antibodies was taken to mean persistent Graves' disease.

Building of the TCR beta libraries involved iRepertoire HTBI primers and Arm-PCR of CDR3 regions. MiXCR, applied by TCRdb to the multiplex PCR reads, yields one record per CDR3 protein. The data show a few hundred thousand distinct CDR3 sequences, around 20% seen once. As for time point: persistent/refractory GD, antithyroid drugs over 5 years with positive TRAb. PBMCs were the source of the RNA used for TCR sequencing. With EDTA tubes as the receptacles, approximately 10 milliliters of peripheral blood were drawn. This clonotype was counted many times. The antigen remains undetermined. Regarding the study as a whole: Preferential use of TRBV28, TRBJ1-2 and TRBJ2-5 was seen in persistent disease.

CDR1 and CDR2 (germline): SGHAT, FQNNGV. Trimming took off 4 bases at V and 1 base at J, with 10 bases between the two ends. CDR3 length equals 14 residues. This TCR was recovered from a female donor with Graves disease. The sequencing here drew on peripheral blood mononuclear cells (PBMCs), taken when the disease was refractory, from a patient treated with antithyroid drugs. The J gene is TRBJ1-2, the V gene TRBV11-2, with D uncertain. Written as DNA, the CDR3 is TGTGCCAGCAGCTCCCACGACCGTAACTATGGCTACACCTTC. Translated, it gives CASSSHDRNYGYTF.